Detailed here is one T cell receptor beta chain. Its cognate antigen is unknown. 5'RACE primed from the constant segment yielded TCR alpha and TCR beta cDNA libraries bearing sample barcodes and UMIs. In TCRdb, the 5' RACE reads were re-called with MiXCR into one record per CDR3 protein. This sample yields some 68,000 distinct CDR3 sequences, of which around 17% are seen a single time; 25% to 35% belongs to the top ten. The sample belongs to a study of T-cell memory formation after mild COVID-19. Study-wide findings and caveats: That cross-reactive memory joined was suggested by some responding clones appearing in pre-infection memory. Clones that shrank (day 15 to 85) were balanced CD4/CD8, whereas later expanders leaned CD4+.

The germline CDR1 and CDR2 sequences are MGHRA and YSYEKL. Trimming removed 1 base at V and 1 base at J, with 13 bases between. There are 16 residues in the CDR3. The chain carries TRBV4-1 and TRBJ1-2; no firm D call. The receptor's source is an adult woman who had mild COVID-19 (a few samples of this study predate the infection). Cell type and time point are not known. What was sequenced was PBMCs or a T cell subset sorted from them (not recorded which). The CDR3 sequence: CASSQGKIGYNYGYTF. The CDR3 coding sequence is TGCGCCAGCAGCCAAGGGAAAATAGGATATAACTATGGCTACACCTTC.